A single sample is the source of the 5 T cell receptor beta chains below, sequenced in a study of CD8+ T cells in alopecia areata. The treatment: oral pan-JAK inhibitor, 5-10 mg twice daily. Sequencing relied on a cDNA template that was reverse transcribed from extracted RNA. Assay: immunoSEQ multiplex PCR; the TCRdb copy retains only in-frame clones and omits some. The sample contains some 110,000 clones, about three fifths of which appear only once. The sample here was CD8+ T cells sorted from blood, taken at week 4, from a patient treated with tofacitinib. These TCRs come from a human donor with alopecia areata.

This chain links TRBV27 with TRBJ2-5; the D call may be TRBD1 or TRBD2 (5 bases each). The V and J ends lost 5 bases and 5 bases respectively, with 18 bases between them. CDR3 size: 15 residues. Germline loops: CDR1 MNHEY, CDR2 SMNVEV (reference sequence). Here the CDR3 reads CASSPGTVFGETQYF. Written as DNA, the CDR3 is TGTGCCAGCAGTCCCGGGACGGTTTTCGGGGAGACCCAGTACTTC.

The chain has TRBV25-1 and TRBJ2-3; the D is unclear. This CDR3 is 11 amino acids long. V lost 5 bases and J lost 2, with 2 bases in between. Germline lookup yields CDR1 MGHDK and CDR2 SYGVNS. Here the CDR3 DNA reads TGTGCCAGCAGTCTCACAGATACGCAGTATTTT. Protein: CASSLTDTQYF.

The V call is TRBV5-4, the J call TRBJ2-5; 10 nucleotides line up with TRBD2. Germline CDR1 reads SGHNT; CDR2 reads YYREEE (reference sequence). V shed 4 bases, J shed 2 bases, and the junction held 5 bases outside the gene matches. CDR3 length equals 15 residues. CDR3 sequence: CASSHLAGAQETQYF. DNA of the CDR3: TGTGCCAGCAGCCATCTAGCGGGAGCACAAGAGACCCAGTACTTC.

This chain links TRBV27 with TRBJ1-5; the D is unclear. Per germline, CDR1 MNHEY and CDR2 SMNVEV (reference sequence). V lost 6 bases and J 7 bases, leaving 16 bases between the germline ends. The length of the CDR3 is 14 residues. The CDR3 protein is CASSSNVAGQPQHF. The CDR3 DNA reads as TGTGCCAGCAGCTCGAATGTGGCAGGCCAGCCCCAGCATTTT.

This clone was picked up a small number of times. The sample holds other DNA sequences that translate to the same CDR3. The chain has TRBV4-1 and TRBJ1-1; D unresolved. The V end was cut by 1 base, the J end by 2 bases, with 5 bases between. This CDR3 has 13 residues. Germline lookup yields CDR1 MGHRA and CDR2 YSYEKL. CDR3 bases: TGCGCCAGCAGCCAAGTTGGAAACACTGAAGCTTTCTTT. Translation gives CASSQVGNTEAFF.